The 25 T cell receptor beta chains reported below all come from one sample, sequenced in a study of technical replicates of blood from a few donors. Assay: immunoSEQ multiplex PCR; the TCRdb copy retains only in-frame clones and omits some. There are under 90,000 clones in the sample; 93% occur only once, and 0.2% to 0.25% lies in the top ten. The sample consisted of T cells isolated from PBMCs. The receptor set was obtained from a human donor in good health.

The chain's CDR3 is CSVEGGTGDTDTQYF. The DNA for the CDR3 is TGCAGCGTTGAAGGAGGCACGGGAGATACAGATACGCAGTATTTT. This chain connects TRBV29-1 to TRBJ2-3; D might be TRBD2 (6 bases). Germline CDR1 and CDR2: SQVTM and ANQGSEA. The V and J ends lost 1 base and 3 bases respectively, with 14 bases between them. This CDR3 spans 15 amino acids.

The V call is TRBV7-8, the J call TRBJ2-7, with a weak D call TRBD2 (6 bases). CDR1 is SGHVS and CDR2 is FQNEAQ in the germline V gene. CDR3 size: 13 residues. V dropped 5 bases and J dropped 2 bases, with 10 bases sitting between them. CDR3 sequence: CASSPGDTYEQYF. CDR3 sequence (DNA): TGTGCCAGCAGCCCGGGGGATACCTACGAGCAGTACTTC.

The V call is TRBV4-1, the J call TRBJ1-1, with TRBD1 matching over 9 bases. Trimming at V came to 1 base and at J to 1 base, leaving 1 base not matched to a gene. This CDR3 contains 15 residues. Per germline, CDR1 MGHRA and CDR2 YSYEKL. The CDR3 DNA reads as TGCGCCAGCAGCCAAGGGACAGGGGCGAACACTGAAGCTTTCTTT. This sequence encodes CASSQGTGANTEAFF.

The V call is TRBV20-1, the J call TRBJ2-1, with D tentatively TRBD1 (5 bases). V was shortened by 7 bases and J by 6 bases, with 10 bases between the two germline ends. The CDR3 sequence is 11 residues long. The germline CDR1 and CDR2 sequences are DFQATT and SNEGSKA (reference sequence). The CDR3 DNA is TGCAGTGTCACAGGCCGCAATGAGCAGTTCTTC. Protein product: CSVTGRNEQFF.

This clone was counted once. Other nucleotide sequences from this sample produce the same CDR3. The V and J genes are TRBV5-1 and TRBJ1-2, with TRBD1 matching 7 bases. The CDR3 consists of 15 residues. V was clipped by 0 bases and J by 3 bases; unmatched bases: 5. The germline V gene encodes CDR1 SGHRS and CDR2 YFSETQ. As DNA, the CDR3 is TGCGCCAGCAGCTTGGGACAGGGTAGGGACTATGGCTACACCTTC. The encoded protein is CASSLGQGRDYGYTF.

V gene TRBV30 combines with J gene TRBJ1-4; 7 bases are a match to TRBD1. The germline CDR1 and CDR2 sequences are GTSNPN and SVGIG (reference sequence). The CDR3 is made up of 18 amino acids. Trimming took 0 bases from V and 7 from J; bases not matched to a gene: 17. The CDR3 sequence: CAWSVLLQGPQGGEKLFF. CDR3 nucleotide sequence: TGTGCCTGGAGTGTACTCTTACAGGGACCGCAGGGGGGTGAAAAACTGTTTTTT.

The chain has TRBV5-5 and TRBJ2-7; TRBD2 agrees at 9 bases. CDR1 SGHKS and CDR2 YYEKEE come from the germline V gene (reference sequence). The CDR3 sequence is 15 residues long. The V and J ends lost 4 bases and 3 bases, in that order; junction bases with no gene match: 8. CDR3 bases: TGTGCCAGCAGCGGGGAGACTAGCGGATACTACGAGCAGTACTTC. Its translation: CASSGETSGYYEQYF.

The J gene is TRBJ1-1, the V gene TRBV19; D is uncertain. Trimming removed 7 bases from V and 4 bases from J, with 19 bases in between. CDR1 is LNHDA, CDR2 SQIVND, per germline (reference sequence). CDR3 length: 15 amino acids. Written as DNA, the CDR3 is TGTGCCAGTAACTACGGGGTGTCCCAGTCCACTGAAGCTTTCTTT. Protein: CASNYGVSQSTEAFF.

The CDR3 nucleotides are TGTGCCAGCACCCGACAGGGGGCTTTGGAAGATACGCAGTATTTT. Protein product: CASTRQGALEDTQYF. This chain joins TRBV7-8 and TRBJ2-3, with 10 nucleotides matching TRBD1. The CDR3 is made up of 15 amino acids. V dropped 7 bases and J dropped 5; count of bases not matched to a gene: 9. Germline CDR1 SGHVS, CDR2 FQNEAQ.

The V gene is TRBV2, the J gene TRBJ2-3, with D maybe TRBD2 (6 bases). Germline V lookup: CDR1 SNHLY, CDR2 FYNNEI. CDR3 length: 15 amino acids. Trimming left V 3 bases short and J 1 base short, with 11 bases between. The CDR3, as DNA: TGTGCCAGCAGTGATCCCGGGAGCGGCACAGATACGCAGTATTTT. Its protein product is CASSDPGSGTDTQYF.

J is TRBJ2-5 and V is TRBV6-5; no clear D gene. Looked up from germline, CDR1 is MNHEY and CDR2 is SVGAGI. This CDR3 is 14 amino acids long. Trimming removed 6 bases from V and 3 bases from J, with 14 bases in between. The DNA for the CDR3 is TGTGCCAGCAGCCCACGGTTGGTGGAAGAGACCCAGTACTTC. Amino acid sequence: CASSPRLVEETQYF.

This chain uses TRBV7-2 with TRBJ2-7; D is ambiguous. The CDR3 loop spans 12 amino acids. In germline, CDR1 is SGHTA, CDR2 FQGNSA. Between the trimmed V and J ends, which lost 5 bases and 5 bases, there was a span of 10 bases. Here the CDR3 DNA reads TGTGCCAGCAGCCTAATAACTAACGAGCAGTACTTC. Its translation is CASSLITNEQYF.

The rearrangement links TRBV5-4 to TRBJ2-6; D ambiguous. CDR3 length equals 16 residues. Germline assignment: CDR1 SGHNT and CDR2 YYREEE (reference sequence). The V end lost 4 bases, the J end lost 4 bases, and 15 bases lay between the germline ends. The CDR3 is CASSPFLSTGANVLTF. The CDR3 coding sequence is TGTGCCAGCAGCCCCTTTTTAAGCACCGGGGCCAACGTCCTGACTTTC.

The chain has TRBV4-1 and TRBJ1-5; no reliable D call. V dropped 0 bases and J dropped 7 bases, with 22 bases sitting between them. This CDR3 spans 18 amino acids. Germline loops: CDR1 MGHRA, CDR2 YSYEKL. The CDR3 sequence: CASSQDPFPGQRKQPQHF. The CDR3 DNA reads as TGCGCCAGCAGCCAAGACCCTTTCCCAGGCCAGAGAAAGCAGCCCCAGCATTTT.

The genes are TRBV7-9 and TRBJ2-7, with 7 bases that match TRBD1. Looked up from germline, CDR1 is SEHNR and CDR2 is FQNEAQ (reference sequence). The CDR3 has 13 residues. With V trimmed by 1 base and J by 9 bases, 6 bases remained unmatched. The CDR3 DNA sequence: TGTGCCAGCAGCTTAGGGACAGGAGGTGGGCAGTACTTC. It codes for CASSLGTGGGQYF. The full variable domain, in which reference TRBV7-9 and TRBJ2-7 provide the parts outside the CDR3, is DTGVSQNPRHKITKRGQNVTFRCDPISEHNRLYWYRQTLGQGPEFLTYFQNEAQLEKSRLLSDRFSAERPKGSFSTLEIQRTEQGDSAMYLCASSLGTGGGQYFGPGTRLTVT.

The gene calls are TRBV19 and TRBJ1-1; possible D gene TRBD1, 6 bases. The CDR3 runs to 13 residues. CDR1 is LNHDA and CDR2 is SQIVND in the germline V gene (reference sequence). V lost 4 bases, J lost 4 bases, and 10 bases lay in between. Written as DNA, the CDR3 is TGTGCCAGTAGTACAGGGGTAGGCACTGAAGCTTTCTTT. This translates into CASSTGVGTEAFF.

The genes are TRBV7-9 and TRBJ2-1; 14 bases align to TRBD2. Trimming took 5 bases from V and 10 from J; bases not matched to a gene: 7. This CDR3 is built from 15 residues. Germline V lookup: CDR1 SEHNR, CDR2 FQNEAQ (reference sequence). CDR3 sequence: CASSGLAGGRGEQFF. The CDR3, as DNA: TGTGCCAGCAGCGGACTAGCGGGGGGCCGCGGGGAGCAGTTCTTC.

This rearrangement joins TRBV7-9 to TRBJ2-1, with a weak D call TRBD2 (6 bases). With 1 base removed from V and 5 bases from J, the gap between germline ends came to 15 bases. Looked up from germline, CDR1 is SEHNR and CDR2 is FQNEAQ (reference sequence). The CDR3 totals 16 residues. The CDR3 DNA sequence: TGTGCCAGCAGCTTAGGTCGGCTAGCGCAAAACAATGAGCAGTTCTTC. This gives the protein CASSLGRLAQNNEQFF.

The V gene is TRBV9, the J gene TRBJ2-3; D perhaps matches TRBD1 (5 bases). V was shortened by 3 bases and J by 7 bases, with 21 bases between the two germline ends. The CDR3 consists of 16 residues. Germline CDR1 SGDLS, CDR2 YYNGEE. CDR3 coding DNA: TGTGCCAGCAGCGAATCAACAGGTCTCCAATATCATACGCAGTATTTT. Its protein is CASSESTGLQYHTQYF.

This clone was seen a few times. This chain uses TRBV4-1 with TRBJ1-1, with D tentatively TRBD1 (6 bases). The germline V gene encodes CDR1 MGHRA and CDR2 YSYEKL. The CDR3 contains 15 residues. V was pared by 0 bases and J by 0 bases, with 8 bases between. CDR3 nucleotide sequence: TGCGCCAGCAGCCAAGAACAGGGTTTGAACACTGAAGCTTTCTTT. Translated: CASSQEQGLNTEAFF.

This clone was observed a single time. V and J are TRBV12-5 and TRBJ1-1; 9 bases match TRBD1. This CDR3 is built from 15 residues. Trimming at V came to 9 bases and at J to 1 base, leaving 9 bases not matched to a gene. Germline V gives CDR1 LGHNT, CDR2 FRNRAP. CDR3 in DNA: TGTGCTAGGAAACGGGACAGGGAAGAGAACACTGAAGCTTTCTTT. Translated, it gives CARKRDREENTEAFF.

The chain uses TRBV4-2 and TRBJ2-7; no clear D gene. V shed 0 bases and J shed 3 bases, with 12 bases lying between them. Per germline, CDR1 LGHNA and CDR2 YNFKEQ. The CDR3 is made up of 15 amino acids. The DNA of the CDR3 is TGTGCCAGCAGCCAAGACGTCACAGTATACTACGAGCAGTACTTC. The encoded protein is CASSQDVTVYYEQYF.

V and J are TRBV19 and TRBJ1-1; the D gene is possibly TRBD1 (6 bases). The CDR3 is 16 residues long. Germline V gene data show CDR1 as LNHDA and CDR2 as SQIVND (reference sequence). V was pared by 10 bases and J by 0 bases, with 21 bases between. The CDR3 reads CAIITGHRPMNTEAFF. In nucleotides, the CDR3 is TGTGCCATCATAACGGGACACCGCCCGATGAACACTGAAGCTTTCTTT.

This rearrangement joins TRBV19 to TRBJ1-2, with D tentatively TRBD1 (6 bases). With 3 bases removed from V and 8 bases from J, the gap between germline ends came to 13 bases. The CDR3 spans 13 residues. Germline-derived CDR1 and CDR2 are LNHDA and SQIVND (reference sequence). CDR3 region: CASSIGGAKGYTF. In DNA form, the CDR3 reads TGTGCCAGTAGTATTGGGGGCGCGAAAGGCTACACCTTC.

The chain couples TRBV5-1 to TRBJ2-5; weak D call: TRBD1 (5 bases). Deletions cut 2 bases from V and 1 base from J, with 12 bases between. This CDR3 contains 15 residues. Germline V gives CDR1 SGHRS, CDR2 YFSETQ. This CDR3 is CASSLSRASQETQYF. CDR3 DNA: TGCGCCAGCAGCTTAAGCAGGGCCAGCCAAGAGACCCAGTACTTC.